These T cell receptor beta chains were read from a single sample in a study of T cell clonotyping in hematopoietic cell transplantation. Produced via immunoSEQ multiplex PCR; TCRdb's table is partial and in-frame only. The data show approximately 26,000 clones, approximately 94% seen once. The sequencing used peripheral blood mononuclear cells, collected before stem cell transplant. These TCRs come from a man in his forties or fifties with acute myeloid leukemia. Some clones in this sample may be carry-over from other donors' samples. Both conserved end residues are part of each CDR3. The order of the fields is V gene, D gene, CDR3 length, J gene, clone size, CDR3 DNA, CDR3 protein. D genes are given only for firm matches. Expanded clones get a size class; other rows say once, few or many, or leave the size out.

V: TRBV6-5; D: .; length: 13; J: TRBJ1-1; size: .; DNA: TGTGCCAGCAGCTCGGATTCGAGGACTGAAGCTTTCTTT; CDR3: CASSSDSRTEAFF
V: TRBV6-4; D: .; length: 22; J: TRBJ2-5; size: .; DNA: TGTGCCAGCAGTGACTCGAGGGCAGCCAGATTATGGGGGGCGAGTTGGGGAGAGACCCAGTACTTC; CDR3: CASSDSRAARLWGASWGETQYF
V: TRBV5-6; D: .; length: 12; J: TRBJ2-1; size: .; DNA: TGTGCCAGCAGCTTAGAAGGCAATGAGCAGTTCTTC; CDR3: CASSLEGNEQFF
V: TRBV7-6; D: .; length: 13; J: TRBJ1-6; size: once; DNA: TGTGCCAGCAGCTTAGAGGGTGGTTCACCCCTCCACTTT; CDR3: CASSLEGGSPLHF
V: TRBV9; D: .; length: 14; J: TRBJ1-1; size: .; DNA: TGTGCCAGCAGCGTAGGGGGGGGTAGCACTGAAGCTTTCTTT; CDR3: CASSVGGGSTEAFF
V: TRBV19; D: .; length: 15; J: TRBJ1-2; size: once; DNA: TGTGCCAGTAGTATATGGTCAGGGCTAAGAATTGGCTACACCTTC; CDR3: CASSIWSGLRIGYTF
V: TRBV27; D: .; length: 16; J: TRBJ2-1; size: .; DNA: TGTGCCAGCAGTTTGGGTAGGACTGTCTGGCGCAATGAGCAGTTCTTC; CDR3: CASSLGRTVWRNEQFF
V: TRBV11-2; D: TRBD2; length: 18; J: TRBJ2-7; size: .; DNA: TGTGCCAGCAGCTTAGAAGATCTGTCTCGGGAGGATGACTACGAGCAGTACTTC; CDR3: CASSLEDLSREDDYEQYF
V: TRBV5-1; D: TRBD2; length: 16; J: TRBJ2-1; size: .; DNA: TGCGCCAGCAGCTTAAGCCCCGCTAGCGGTGACAATGAGCAGTTCTTC; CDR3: CASSLSPASGDNEQFF
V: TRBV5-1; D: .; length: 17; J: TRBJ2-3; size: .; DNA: TGCGCCAGCAGCTTGGGCGATCATTACCCTAGCACAGATACGCAGTATTTT; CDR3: CASSLGDHYPSTDTQYF
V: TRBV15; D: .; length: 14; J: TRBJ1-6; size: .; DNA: TGTGCCACCAGCATTGTCAGGGGAACTTCACCCCTCCACTTT; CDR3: CATSIVRGTSPLHF
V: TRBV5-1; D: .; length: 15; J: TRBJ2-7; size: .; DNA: TGCGCCAGCAGCTTGTCAGTCGGGGGCCCCTACGAGCAGTACTTC; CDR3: CASSLSVGGPYEQYF
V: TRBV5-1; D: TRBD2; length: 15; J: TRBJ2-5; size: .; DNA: TGCGCCAGCAGCTCCCGAGCGGGAGTGGGGGAGACCCAGTACTTC; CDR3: CASSSRAGVGETQYF
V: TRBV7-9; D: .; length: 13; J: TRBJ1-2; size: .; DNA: TGTGCCAGCAGCTCTCGGCAGGGGTTAGGCTACACCTTC; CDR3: CASSSRQGLGYTF
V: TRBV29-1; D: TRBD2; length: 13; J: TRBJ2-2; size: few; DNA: TGCAGCCTTCGGACTAGCGGGGGCGGGGAGCTGTTTTTT; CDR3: CSLRTSGGGELFF
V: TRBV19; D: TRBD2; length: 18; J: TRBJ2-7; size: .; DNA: TGTGCCAGTAGTATAACGACTAGCGGGTCCTCTAAACCTTACGAGCAGTACTTC; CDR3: CASSITTSGSSKPYEQYF
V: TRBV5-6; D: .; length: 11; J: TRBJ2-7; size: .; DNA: TGTGCCAGCAGCTTGGGTTACGAGCAGTACTTC; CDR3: CASSLGYEQYF
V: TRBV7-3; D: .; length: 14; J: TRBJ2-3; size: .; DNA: TGTGCCAGCAGCTTAATCGGGCCCGGCGATACGCAGTATTTT; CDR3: CASSLIGPGDTQYF
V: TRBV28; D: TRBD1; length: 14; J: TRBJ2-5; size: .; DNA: TGTGCCAGCAGTTCCACAGGGGGCCTGGAGACCCAGTACTTC; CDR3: CASSSTGGLETQYF
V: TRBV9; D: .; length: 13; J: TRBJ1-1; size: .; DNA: TGTGCCAGCAGCGTAGTTGGACGCACTGAAGCTTTCTTT; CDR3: CASSVVGRTEAFF
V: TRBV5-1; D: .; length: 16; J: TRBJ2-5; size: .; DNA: TGCGCCAGCTCAAGGAGGGGTGACCTGAGGGAAGAGACCCAGTACTTC; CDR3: CASSRRGDLREETQYF
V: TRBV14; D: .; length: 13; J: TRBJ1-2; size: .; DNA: TGTGCCAGCAGCCCAGGCCAGGTAGTTGGCTACACCTTC; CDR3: CASSPGQVVGYTF
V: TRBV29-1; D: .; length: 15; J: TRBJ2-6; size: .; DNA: TGCAGCGTTCTGGACAGCCCCTCTCGGGCCAACGTCCTGACTTTC; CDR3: CSVLDSPSRANVLTF
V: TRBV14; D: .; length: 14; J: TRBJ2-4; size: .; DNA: TGTGCCAGCAGCTCTAGTGGGGGTTCGGTCATTCAGTACTTC; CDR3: CASSSSGGSVIQYF
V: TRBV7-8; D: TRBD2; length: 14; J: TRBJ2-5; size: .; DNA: TGTGCCAGCAGCTTACGGCGGCGGGGGGAGACCCAGTACTTC; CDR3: CASSLRRRGETQYF
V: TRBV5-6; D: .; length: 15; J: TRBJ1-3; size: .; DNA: TGTGCCAGCAGGAAACAGGGCACGGCTGGAAACACCATATATTTT; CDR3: CASRKQGTAGNTIYF
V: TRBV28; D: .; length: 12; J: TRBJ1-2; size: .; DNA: TGTGCCAGCCATCGGGGCAACTATGGCTACACCTTC; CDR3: CASHRGNYGYTF
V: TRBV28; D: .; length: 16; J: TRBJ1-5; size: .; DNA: TGTGCCAGCAGTTTCTGGGGGCAGGGGAGCAATCAGCCCCAGCATTTT; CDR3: CASSFWGQGSNQPQHF
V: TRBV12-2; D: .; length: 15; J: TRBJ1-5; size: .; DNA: TGTGCAAGTCGCTTAGGCAAGATTAGCAATCAGCCCCAGCATTTT; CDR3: CASRLGKISNQPQHF
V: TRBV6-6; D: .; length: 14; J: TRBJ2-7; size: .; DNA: TGTGCCAGCAGTTACCTAGCTGGGTCCTACGAGCAGTACTTC; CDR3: CASSYLAGSYEQYF
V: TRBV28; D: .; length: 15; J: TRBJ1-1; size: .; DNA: TGTGCCAGCAGTAGAACCGGACGGATGAACACTGAAGCTTTCTTT; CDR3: CASSRTGRMNTEAFF
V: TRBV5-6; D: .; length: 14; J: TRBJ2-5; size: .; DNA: TGTGCCAGCAGCTTGGGACACATACAAGAGACCCAGTACTTC; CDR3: CASSLGHIQETQYF
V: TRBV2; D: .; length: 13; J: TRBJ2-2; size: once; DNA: TGTGCCAGCAGACCAGTGTCAGCCGGGGAGCTGTTTTTT; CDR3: CASRPVSAGELFF
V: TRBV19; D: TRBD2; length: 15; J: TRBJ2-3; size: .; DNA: TGTGCCAGTACTCGGACTAGCGGGCGCACAGATACGCAGTATTTT; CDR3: CASTRTSGRTDTQYF
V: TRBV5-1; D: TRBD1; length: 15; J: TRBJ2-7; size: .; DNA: TGCGCCAGCAGCTTGGGGGACAGGGGCGTCTACGAGCAGTACTTC; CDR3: CASSLGDRGVYEQYF
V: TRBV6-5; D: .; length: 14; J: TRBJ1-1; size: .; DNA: TGTGCCAGCAGTTACGGCCCAGGAGACACTGAAGCTTTCTTT; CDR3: CASSYGPGDTEAFF
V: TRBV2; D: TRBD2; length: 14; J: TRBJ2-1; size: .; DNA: TGTGCCAGCAAGGGACTAGCGGGGGGGTATGAGCAGTTCTTC; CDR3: CASKGLAGGYEQFF
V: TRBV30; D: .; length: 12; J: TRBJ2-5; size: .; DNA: TGTGCCGGAAGGGCGTCACAAGAGACCCAGTACTTC; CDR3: CAGRASQETQYF
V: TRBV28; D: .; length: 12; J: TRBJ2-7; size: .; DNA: TGTGCCAGCAGTTTGAGGGGATACGAGCAGTACTTC; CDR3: CASSLRGYEQYF
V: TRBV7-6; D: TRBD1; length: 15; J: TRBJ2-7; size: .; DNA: TGTGCCAGCAGTTTAGGACAGGGAGGCGCCTACGAGCAGTACTTC; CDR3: CASSLGQGGAYEQYF
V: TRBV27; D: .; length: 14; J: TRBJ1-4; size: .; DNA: TGTGCCAGCAGTATGACAGCCTTTAATGAAAAACTGTTTTTT; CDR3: CASSMTAFNEKLFF
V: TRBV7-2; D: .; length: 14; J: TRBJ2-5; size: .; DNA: TGTGCCAGCAGCTTAGGAGGGAGAGAAGAGACCCAGTACTTC; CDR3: CASSLGGREETQYF
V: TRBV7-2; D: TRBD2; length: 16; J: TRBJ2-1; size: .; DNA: TGTGCCAGCAGACCTAGGACTAGTGGCTCCTACAATGAGCAGTTCTTC; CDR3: CASRPRTSGSYNEQFF
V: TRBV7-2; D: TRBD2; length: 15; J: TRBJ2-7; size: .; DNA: TGTGCCAGCAGCTCTCCGGGACTAGCGGCTTACGAGCAGTACTTC; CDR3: CASSSPGLAAYEQYF
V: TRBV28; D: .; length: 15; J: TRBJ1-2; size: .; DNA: TGTGCCAGCAGTTTTTCTACGCAGGGGTTTAGTGGCTACACCTTC; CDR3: CASSFSTQGFSGYTF